This T cell receptor (beta chain) is from a study of T cells in Graves' hyperthyroidism and ophthalmopathy (dated by TCRdb to between 2018 and 2021). For the study in its entirety: To identify TCR V-J signatures that set the groups apart, the researchers used a discovery cohort of 100 patients, made up of 43 with Graves' ophthalmopathy and about 59 with stable Graves' hyperthyroidism. The roughly 90 discovery patients were divided at random into training and test sets in a 7:3 ratio. Whether ophthalmopathy could be predicted prospectively was tested in an independent validation cohort made up of approximately 19 hyperthyroidism patients plus 17 patients who later progressed to ophthalmopathy. In several Graves' hyperthyroidism patients, the study also compared T-cell repertoires from thyroid tissue with T-cell repertoires from blood. Following sampling, methimazole starting at 30 mg daily was given to hyperthyroidism patients, and high-dose intravenous methylprednisolone was given to ophthalmopathy patients. TCR Vbeta CDR3 sequencing of 135 peripheral blood samples (over 40 ophthalmopathy, 75 or so hyperthyroidism and approximately 17 progressor patients) is reported in the paper. Results and caveats for the whole study, not just this receptor: A model built on a 13 V-J signature distinguished ophthalmopathy from stable hyperthyroidism, reaching 87.88% sensitivity and approximately 81% specificity in cross-validation and 80%/75% in testing. No statistical method was used to set the sample size in advance, and investigators knew the group allocation. Most expanded thyroid clonotypes (frequency above 0.001) were also detected in blood, a finding suggesting that blood repertoires may reflect thyroid immune responses. In validation, the model predicted progression to ophthalmopathy a median of about 5.9 months before onset, with approximately 70% sensitivity and about 75% specificity.

The TCR beta CDR3 regions were amplified from RNA transcripts. A first-round RT-PCR of the TCR CDR3 used the HTBI primer set with the Qiagen OneStep RT-PCR kit. The libraries were constructed in a second round of multiplex PCR and then size-selected and purified. Libraries were sequenced paired-end with 100 bp reads on an Illumina HiSeq2000. Per the authors' processing: SOAPnuke was used to process the raw data, throwing out any read that contained adapters or uncalled bases, had a mean Phred below 15, or lacked an exact constant-primer or identifier match. High-quality paired reads were merged with COPE v1.2.5, and unique nucleotide sequences were defined as clonotypes. MiTCR v1.1 was used to align the clonotypes against IMGT TRBV, TRBD and TRBJ reference segments. Only V-J combinations with frequency above 0.0001, covering 99% to 99.2% of repertoires, were analysed. The TCS score was defined as F50 (clonal expansion) divided by E x V (chaos), with BLOSUM62-based TCRdist calculated between CDR3 peptides within each V-J. Welch's t-statistics and random forest reduced roughly 530 V-J features to around 14, which were used in a naive Bayes classifier (R e1071). TCRdb applied fastp at Q25 and MiXCR to the public reads, then kept only in-frame beta chains. Each CDR3 protein appears once, grouped with its most common genes and DNA. The V and J calls were not made by the authors but by TCRdb's processing. Here the sample has hundreds of thousands of distinct CDR3 sequences; about 45% occur a single time. Together, the top ten hold just under 8.5% of the sample.

The junction carries 12 bases between V and J, which are trimmed by 0 bases and 0 bases respectively. The CDR3 contains 18 residues, cysteine and phenylalanine counted. CDR3 DNA only is kept here, 54 bases in frame from base 1. The germline V gene (reference sequence) yields LNHNV for CDR1 and YYDKDF for CDR2. Stable Graves' hyperthyroidism was defined as the absence of progression to ophthalmopathy over 18 months of follow-up. Hyperthyroidism patients were aged 18 to 65 years and newly diagnosed, with disease duration of less than 2 months. Patients with uncontrolled infections, other autoimmune diseases, pregnancy or lactation were excluded. Diagnoses were based on clinical symptoms, serum thyroxine and TRAb, thyroid ultrasound and orbital computed tomography. Total RNA was extracted using Trizol reagent, and RNA quality was assessed on an Agilent 2100 Bioanalyzer. This clonotype was detected ten times or more. Its antigen is unknown. No base-level quality is on record; no much larger clone is a single base apart.

This receptor was identified in a woman under 30 with Graves' hyperthyroidism. Donor details come from another sample of the same person, matched by shared clones. The rearrangement combines TRBV15 with TRBJ2-6; matching of 5 bases hints at TRBD1 as the D gene. The sample was peripheral blood or thyroid tissue (not recorded which). The CDR3 protein sequence reads: CATSRDLTVSSGANVLTF. The nucleotide sequence reads as follows: TGTGCCACCAGCAGAGATCTGACAGTTAGCTCTGGGGCCAACGTCCTGACTTTC.